This TCR beta chain was recorded in a study of T cell repertoires in cytomegalovirus infection. Study-wide background: Carrying CMV and the relevant HLA type showed in public TCR beta signatures.

TCRdb passed the reads through MiXCR, listing each CDR3 protein once. The data contain 450,000 to 550,000 distinct CDR3 sequences, approximately 15% of them singletons. Between the trimmed V and J ends, which lost 7 bases and 6 bases, there was a span of 19 bases. The CDR3 extends over 15 amino acids. Per the germline V gene, CDR1 is MNHEY and CDR2 is SMNVEV (reference sequence). This rearrangement joins TRBV27 to TRBJ2-1; a possible D gene is TRBD2 (6 bases). The receptor's source is a human donor in good health (CMV status not recorded). Some clones in this sample may be carry-over from other donors' samples. The sample consisted of CD8+ T cells from PBMCs. The CDR3 DNA sequence: TGTGCCAGCATCCGCCGGGCGGGAAGAGTCAATGAGCAGTTCTTC. It specifies CASIRRAGRVNEQFF.